The rows below give T cell receptor beta chains drawn from one sample of a study of cytomegalovirus exposure and HLA in healthy donors. Clones were read by immunoSEQ multiplex PCR, and TCRdb kept only the in-frame ones, dropping some. The table records some 180,000 clones, around 77% of them present only once. The sequencing input was PBMCs. These receptors were collected from a woman in her twenties or thirties in good health and CMV-seronegative. Each CDR3 is given without its conserved first and last residue. Fields, in order: V gene, J gene, CDR3 protein.

TRBV4-1	TRBJ2-1	ASSQGVGGGRRKVGSRNEQF
TRBV9	TRBJ2-5	ASSEGGYQETQY
TRBV12-5	TRBJ1-3	ASGMEGASSGNTIY
TRBV11-2	TRBJ2-1	ASSLGRLPYNEQF
TRBV29-1	TRBJ2-7	SVETGGYEQY
TRBV30	TRBJ1-2	AWMTMEDVYGYT
TRBV29-1	TRBJ2-1	SVEAGTRLLVDEQF
TRBV5-1	TRBJ2-3	ASSLGLHATTDTQY
TRBV9	TRBJ2-1	ASSVASPRRSYNEQF
TRBV6-5	TRBJ2-1	ASSSGGGTYNEQF
TRBV30	TRBJ2-3	ARRDRGRTDTQY
TRBV18	TRBJ1-5	ASSRPGGNQPQH
TRBV19	TRBJ1-4	ASSRTGWRTTNEKLF
TRBV2	TRBJ2-7	ASSNWASHEQY
TRBV27	TRBJ1-2	ASSQQGYYGYT
TRBV6-1	TRBJ1-1	ASSEWRGSEAF
TRBV5-6	TRBJ2-7	ASSLVTGYEQY
TRBV28	TRBJ2-7	ASSLVPAVASYEQY
TRBV7-9	TRBJ1-1	ASSLARQGSTEAF
TRBV11-2	TRBJ2-1	ASSFFEQNEQF
TRBV6-1	TRBJ1-1	ASKQVPNTEAF
TRBV7-2	TRBJ1-2	ASSPGQGRGYT
TRBV7-9	TRBJ2-7	ASSLAAGLFHEQY
TRBV7-3	TRBJ1-5	ASSETGASNQPQH
TRBV4-1	TRBJ2-7	ASSQSGQAGEGILHEQY
TRBV27	TRBJ2-2	ASSPWTGGDTGELF
TRBV5-4	TRBJ1-3	ASSLRREDTIY
TRBV29-1	TRBJ2-7	SARQGHEGEQY
TRBV5-4	TRBJ1-1	ASSTPLGAEAF
TRBV7-6	TRBJ1-1	ASSLVKGMNTEAF
TRBV27	TRBJ2-1	ASRIGQAAYNEQF
TRBV5-6	TRBJ1-6	ASSSKQGNSPLH
TRBV7-9	TRBJ1-3	ASSLGGIVSENTIY
TRBV6-6	TRBJ2-7	ASNIQDRGSEQY
TRBV27	TRBJ1-6	ASSLLALSPLH
TRBV5-1	TRBJ1-4	ASSLWEGDMNEKLF
TRBV7-8	TRBJ2-5	ASSVQGRETQY
TRBV18	TRBJ2-7	ASSPSDSYEQY
TRBV7-9	TRBJ2-7	ASSLDYSYEQY
TRBV6-1	TRBJ2-1	ASSESFLGRDEQF